This paragraph reports one T cell receptor (beta chain). What it recognizes is unknown. CDR1 is SGDLS and CDR2 is YYNGEE in the germline V gene. CDR3 length: 18 residues. The ends lost 3 bases at V and 6 bases at J; junction bases unmatched: 14. Sequencing was performed with immunoSEQ multiplex PCR; in TCRdb, only in-frame clones are kept and a portion is missing. The sample lists under 1 million clones; roughly 96% were seen once. Cells designated naive CD8 were CD45RO-negative and were positively selected for CCR7, with terminally differentiated effector memory CD45RA+ cells excluded. None of the donors, who were healthy HIV-negative adults, had recently had acute infections or vaccinations. This record comes from a study of shared clonotypes between healthy human individuals. Points from the study as a whole: The generation probabilities recorded for non-shared clonotypes fell below those of clonotypes shared by all four donors. Naive CD4 clonotype sharing across four donors was approximately 5%.

The V call is TRBV9, the J call TRBJ2-7, with 14 positions matching TRBD2. Sequenced material: naive CD8+ T cells sorted from blood. This TCR was sampled from a young man in good health. The CDR3: CASSAVTGLAGVTFEQYF. For the CDR3, the DNA is TGTGCCAGCAGCGCTGTGACGGGACTAGCGGGAGTTACGTTCGAGCAGTACTTC.